The clone carrying this T cell receptor beta chain came up a few times. Original processing methods: Estimation of nucleated cell counts was performed using reference gene primer amplification. Profiled with immunoSEQ multiplex PCR; TCRdb holds only in-frame clones, not every one. V and J calls and clone size are given by that table; D and trimming were obtained from the DNA. The sample yields under 200,000 clones, around nine tenths seen once. The entry originates in a study of blood T cell repertoires in COVID-19. The CDR3 extends over 13 amino acids. The V gene's germline CDR1 is LNHDA and CDR2 SQIVND (reference sequence). The V end lost 6 bases, the J end lost 1 base, and 9 bases lay between the germline ends.

The sequence derives from a man aged 35-49 years with active or convalescent COVID-19. The rearrangement joins TRBV19 to TRBJ1-1; possibly TRBD1 for D (5 bases). The material sequenced was peripheral blood. CDR3 protein: CASSLQENTEAFF. The CDR3 DNA reads as TGTGCCAGTAGCTTACAGGAGAACACTGAAGCTTTCTTT. Together with reference TRBV19 and TRBJ1-1, the CDR3 gives the full variable domain: DGGITQSPKYLFRKEGQNVTLSCEQNLNHDAMYWYRQDPGQGLRLIYYSQIVNDFQKGDIAEGYSVSREKKESFPLTVTSAQKNPTAFYLCASSLQENTEAFFGQGTRLTVV.